This record covers a single T cell receptor (beta chain). Antigen specificity is unknown. This sample was included in a study of T cells in Graves' hyperthyroidism and ophthalmopathy. The study's findings and limits: Among clonotypes expanded in thyroid above 0.001, most were also found in blood. Ophthalmopathy, which appeared later, was predicted by the model a median about 5.9 months before onset. Separating ophthalmopathy from stable hyperthyroidism was achieved by a 13 V-J model.

The V gene's germline CDR1 is LNHDA and CDR2 SQIVND (reference sequence). There are 13 residues in the CDR3. Trimming left V 5 bases short and J 2 bases short, with 8 bases between. RNA transcripts yielded amplified TCR beta CDR3 regions. When the TCR CDR3 underwent first-round RT-PCR, the HTBI primer set was used. One entry per CDR3 protein, called by TCRdb with MiXCR from the multiplex PCR reads. The sample consists of roughly 350,000 distinct CDR3 sequences, about 14% of them appearing once. Input material: blood. This chain joins TRBV19 and TRBJ2-3; D unresolved. The receptor comes from a woman in her twenties or thirties with Graves' hyperthyroidism. The CDR3: CASSFLTTDTQYF. The CDR3 bases are TGTGCCAGTAGTTTCCTAACCACAGATACGCAGTATTTT.